This TCR beta chain was found in a study of cytotoxic CD8 clonotypes in ibrutinib-treated CLL. General study results and limits: Sampling times, which were not matched between the groups, differed between sustained-remission patients and progressing patients. Contraction or stability on treatment was seen for public clonotypes, which were uncommon.

The germline V gene encodes CDR1 MNHEY and CDR2 SVGAGI. Trimming left V 7 bases short and J 6 bases short, with 13 bases between. CDR3 size: 14 residues. A note on this clone: Its antigen is currently unknown.

Sequencing used immunoSEQ multiplex PCR; TCRdb keeps in-frame clones, though not all of them. The data hold roughly 28,000 clones, with 65% to 90% observed a single time. Sequences were derived from PBMCs, sampled after 24 months of ibrutinib treatment. The clonotype comes from a human donor with chronic lymphocytic leukemia. This chain joins TRBV6-5 and TRBJ1-6, with D possibly TRBD1 on 6 matching bases. The CDR3 spells CASTQTGVNSPLHF. Here the CDR3 DNA reads TGTGCCAGCACCCAGACAGGCGTTAATTCACCCCTCCACTTT.